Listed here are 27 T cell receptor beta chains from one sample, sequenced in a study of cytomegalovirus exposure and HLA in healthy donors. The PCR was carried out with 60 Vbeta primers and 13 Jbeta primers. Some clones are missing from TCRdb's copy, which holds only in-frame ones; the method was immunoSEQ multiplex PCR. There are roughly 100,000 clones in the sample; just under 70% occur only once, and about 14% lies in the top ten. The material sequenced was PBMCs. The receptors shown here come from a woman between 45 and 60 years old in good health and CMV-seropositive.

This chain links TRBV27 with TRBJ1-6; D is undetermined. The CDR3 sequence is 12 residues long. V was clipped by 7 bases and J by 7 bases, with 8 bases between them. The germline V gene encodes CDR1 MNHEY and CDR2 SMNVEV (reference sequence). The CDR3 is CASTRGNSPLHF. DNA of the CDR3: TGTGCCAGCACCAGAGGGAATTCACCCCTCCACTTT.

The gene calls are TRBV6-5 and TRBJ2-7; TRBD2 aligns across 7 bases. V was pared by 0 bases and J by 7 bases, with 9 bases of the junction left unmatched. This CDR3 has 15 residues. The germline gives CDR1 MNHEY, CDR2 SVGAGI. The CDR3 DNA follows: TGTGCCAGCAGTTACTCGCCTGGGAGGGGAGGAGAGCAGTACTTC. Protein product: CASSYSPGRGGEQYF.

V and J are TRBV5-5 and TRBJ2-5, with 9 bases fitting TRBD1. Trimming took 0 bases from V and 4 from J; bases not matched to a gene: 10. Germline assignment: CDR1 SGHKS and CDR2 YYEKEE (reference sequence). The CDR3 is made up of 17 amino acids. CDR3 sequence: CASSLEAGQGVGETQYF. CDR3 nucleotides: TGTGCCAGCAGCTTGGAGGCGGGACAGGGAGTCGGAGAGACCCAGTACTTC. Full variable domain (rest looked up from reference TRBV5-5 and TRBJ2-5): DAGVTQSPTHLIKTRGQQVTLRCSPISGHKSVSWYQQVLGQGPQFIFQYYEKEERGRGNFPDRFSARQFPNYSSELNVNALLLGDSALYLCASSLEAGQGVGETQYFGPGTRLLVL.

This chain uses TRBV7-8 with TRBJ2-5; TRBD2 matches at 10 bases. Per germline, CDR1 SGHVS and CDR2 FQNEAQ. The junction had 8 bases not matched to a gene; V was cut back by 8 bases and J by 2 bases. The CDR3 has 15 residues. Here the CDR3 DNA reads TGTGCCAGCGGCATAGCGGGAGGCCGGCAAGAGACCCAGTACTTC. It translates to CASGIAGGRQETQYF.

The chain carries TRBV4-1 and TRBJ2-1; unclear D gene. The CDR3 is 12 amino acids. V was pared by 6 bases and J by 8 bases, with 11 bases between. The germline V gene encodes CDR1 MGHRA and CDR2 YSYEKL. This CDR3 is CASRERYHEQFF. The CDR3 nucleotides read TGCGCCAGCAGGGAGAGATACCATGAGCAGTTCTTC.

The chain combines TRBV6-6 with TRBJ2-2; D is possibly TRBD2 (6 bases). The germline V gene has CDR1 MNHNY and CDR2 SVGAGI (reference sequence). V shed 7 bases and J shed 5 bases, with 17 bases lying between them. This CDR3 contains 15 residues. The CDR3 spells CASTPWLAWTGELFF. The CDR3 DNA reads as TGTGCCAGCACCCCGTGGCTAGCGTGGACCGGGGAGCTGTTTTTT.

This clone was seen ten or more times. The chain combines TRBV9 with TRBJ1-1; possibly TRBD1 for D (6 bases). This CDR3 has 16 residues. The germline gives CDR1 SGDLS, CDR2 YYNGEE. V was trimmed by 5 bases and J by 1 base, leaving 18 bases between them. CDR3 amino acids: CASSAPGQGTNTEAFF. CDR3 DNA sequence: TGTGCCAGCAGTGCTCCGGGACAAGGAACGAACACTGAAGCTTTCTTT.

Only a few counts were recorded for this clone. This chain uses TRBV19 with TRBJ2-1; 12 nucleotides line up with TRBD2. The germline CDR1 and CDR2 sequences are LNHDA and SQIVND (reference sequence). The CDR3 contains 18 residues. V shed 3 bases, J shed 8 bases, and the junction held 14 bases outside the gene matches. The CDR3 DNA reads TGTGCCAGTAGTATCTCCATGATGACTAGCGGGAGCGGAGATGAGCAGTTCTTC. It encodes CASSISMMTSGSGDEQFF.

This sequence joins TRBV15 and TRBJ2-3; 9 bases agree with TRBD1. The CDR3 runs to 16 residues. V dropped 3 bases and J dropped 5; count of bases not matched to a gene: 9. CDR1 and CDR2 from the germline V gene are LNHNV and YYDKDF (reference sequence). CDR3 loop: CATSSRMDRGGDTQYF. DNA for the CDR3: TGTGCCACCAGCAGTCGGATGGACAGGGGAGGAGATACGCAGTATTTT. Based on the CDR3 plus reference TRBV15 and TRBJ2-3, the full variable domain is DAMVIQNPRYQVTQFGKPVTLSCSQTLNHNVMYWYQQKSSQAPKLLFHYYDKDFNNEADTPDNFQSRRPNTSFCFLDIRSPGLGDTAMYLCATSSRMDRGGDTQYFGPGTRLTVL.

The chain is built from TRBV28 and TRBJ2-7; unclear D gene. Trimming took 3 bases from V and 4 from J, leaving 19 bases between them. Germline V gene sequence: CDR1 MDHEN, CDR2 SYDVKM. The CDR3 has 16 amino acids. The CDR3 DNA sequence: TGTGCCAGCAGTTTCCTTCCGACCCAGGTAACGTACGAGCAGTACTTC. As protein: CASSFLPTQVTYEQYF.

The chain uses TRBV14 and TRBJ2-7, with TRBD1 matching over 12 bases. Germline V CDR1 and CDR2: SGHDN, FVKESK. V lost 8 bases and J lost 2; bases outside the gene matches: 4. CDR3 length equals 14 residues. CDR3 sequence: CASSRDRGPYEQYF. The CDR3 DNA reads TGTGCCAGCTCCCGGGACAGGGGGCCCTACGAGCAGTACTTC. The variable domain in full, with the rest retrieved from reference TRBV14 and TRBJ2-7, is EAGVTQFPSHSVIEKGQTVTLRCDPISGHDNLYWYRRVMGKEIKFLLHFVKESKQDESGMPNNRFLAERTGGTYSTLKVQPAELEDSGVYFCASSRDRGPYEQYFGPGTRLTVT.

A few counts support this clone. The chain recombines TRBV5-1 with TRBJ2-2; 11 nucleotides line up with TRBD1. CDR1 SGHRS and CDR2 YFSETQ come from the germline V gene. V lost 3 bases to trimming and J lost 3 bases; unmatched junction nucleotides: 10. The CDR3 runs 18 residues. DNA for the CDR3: TGCGCCAGCAGCTCCCGGGACAGGGGGTTGAGGGACACCGGGGAGCTGTTTTTT. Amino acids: CASSSRDRGLRDTGELFF.

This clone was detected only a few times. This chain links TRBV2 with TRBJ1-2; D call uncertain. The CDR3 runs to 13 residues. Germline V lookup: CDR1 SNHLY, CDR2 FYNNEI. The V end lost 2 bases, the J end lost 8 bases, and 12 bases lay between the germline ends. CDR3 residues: CASSELGAGGYTF. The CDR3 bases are TGTGCCAGCAGTGAATTGGGAGCGGGGGGCTACACCTTC.

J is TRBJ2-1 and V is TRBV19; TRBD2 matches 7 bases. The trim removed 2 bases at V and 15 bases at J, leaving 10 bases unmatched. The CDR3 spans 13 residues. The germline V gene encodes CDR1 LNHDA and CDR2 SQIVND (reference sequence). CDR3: CASSILAAPFPFF. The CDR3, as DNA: TGTGCCAGTAGTATACTAGCGGCTCCTTTCCCGTTCTTC.

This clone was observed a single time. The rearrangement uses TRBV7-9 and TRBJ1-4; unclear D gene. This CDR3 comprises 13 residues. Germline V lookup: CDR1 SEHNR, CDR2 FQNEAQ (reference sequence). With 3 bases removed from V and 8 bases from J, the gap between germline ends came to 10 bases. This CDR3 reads CASSFAAFEKLFF. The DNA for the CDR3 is TGTGCCAGCAGCTTTGCGGCATTCGAAAAACTGTTTTTT.

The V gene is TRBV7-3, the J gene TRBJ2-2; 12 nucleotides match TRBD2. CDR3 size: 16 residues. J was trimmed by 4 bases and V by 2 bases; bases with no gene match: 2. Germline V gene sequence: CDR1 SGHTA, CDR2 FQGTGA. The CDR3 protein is CASSLGLAGSTGELFF. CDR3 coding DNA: TGTGCCAGCAGCTTAGGACTAGCGGGATCCACCGGGGAGCTGTTTTTT.

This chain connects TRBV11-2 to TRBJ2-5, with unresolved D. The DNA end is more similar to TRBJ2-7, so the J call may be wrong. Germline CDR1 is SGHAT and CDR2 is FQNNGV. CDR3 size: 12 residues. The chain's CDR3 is CASSLANYEQYF. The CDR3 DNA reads TGTGCCAGCAGCTTAGCCAACTACGAGCAGTACTTC.

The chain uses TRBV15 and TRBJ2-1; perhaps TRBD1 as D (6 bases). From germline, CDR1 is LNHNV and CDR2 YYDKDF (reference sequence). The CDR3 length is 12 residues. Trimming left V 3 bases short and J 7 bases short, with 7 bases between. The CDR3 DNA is TGTGCCACCAGCAGCCAGGGGAATGAGCAGTTCTTC. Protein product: CATSSQGNEQFF. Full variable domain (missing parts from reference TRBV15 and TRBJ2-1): DAMVIQNPRYQVTQFGKPVTLSCSQTLNHNVMYWYQQKSSQAPKLLFHYYDKDFNNEADTPDNFQSRRPNTSFCFLDIRSPGLGDTAMYLCATSSQGNEQFFGPGTRLTVL.

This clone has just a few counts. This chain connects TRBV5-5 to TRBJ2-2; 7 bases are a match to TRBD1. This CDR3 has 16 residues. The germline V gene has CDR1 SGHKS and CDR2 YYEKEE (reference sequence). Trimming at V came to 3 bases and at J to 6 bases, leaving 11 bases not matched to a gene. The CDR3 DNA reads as TGTGCCAGCAGCTCAGCCCCCGGGACAGTCCCCGGGGAGCTGTTTTTT. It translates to CASSSAPGTVPGELFF. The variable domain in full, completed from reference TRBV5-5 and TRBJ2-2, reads DAGVTQSPTHLIKTRGQQVTLRCSPISGHKSVSWYQQVLGQGPQFIFQYYEKEERGRGNFPDRFSARQFPNYSSELNVNALLLGDSALYLCASSSAPGTVPGELFFGEGSRLTVL.

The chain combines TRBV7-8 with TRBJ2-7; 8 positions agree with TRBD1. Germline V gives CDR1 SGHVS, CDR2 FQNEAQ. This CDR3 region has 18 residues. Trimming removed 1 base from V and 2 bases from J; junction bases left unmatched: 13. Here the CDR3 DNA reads TGTGCCAGCAGCTTAGGGGACAGGAATATGCTGGTGCCCTACGAGCAGTACTTC. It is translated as CASSLGDRNMLVPYEQYF.

The CDR3: CASSLQAPGDTIYF. The CDR3 nucleotides read TGCGCCAGCAGCTTACAGGCACCAGGGGACACCATATATTTT. This chain links TRBV5-1 with TRBJ1-3; possibly TRBD1 for D (6 bases). Per germline, CDR1 SGHRS and CDR2 YFSETQ. V was clipped by 2 bases and J by 8 bases, with 14 bases between them. The CDR3 runs to 14 residues.

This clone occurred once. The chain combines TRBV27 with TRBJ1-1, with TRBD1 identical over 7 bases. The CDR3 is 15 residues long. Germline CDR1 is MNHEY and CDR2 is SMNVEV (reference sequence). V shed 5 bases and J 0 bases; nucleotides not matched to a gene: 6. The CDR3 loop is CASSMTGWMNTEAFF. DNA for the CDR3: TGTGCCAGCAGTATGACAGGGTGGATGAACACTGAAGCTTTCTTT.

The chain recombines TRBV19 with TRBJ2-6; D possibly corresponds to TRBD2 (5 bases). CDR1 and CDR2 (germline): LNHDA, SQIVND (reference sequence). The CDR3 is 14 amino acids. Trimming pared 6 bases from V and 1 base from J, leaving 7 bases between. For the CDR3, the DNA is TGTGCCAGTAGGAGGGCATCTGGGGCCAACGTCCTGACTTTC. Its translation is CASRRASGANVLTF.

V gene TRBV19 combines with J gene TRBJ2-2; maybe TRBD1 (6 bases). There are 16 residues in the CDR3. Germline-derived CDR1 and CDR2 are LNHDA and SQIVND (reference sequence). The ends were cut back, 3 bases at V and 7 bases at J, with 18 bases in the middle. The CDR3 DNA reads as TGTGCCAGTAGTATTCCGAACAGGGATCCGGTCGGGGAGCTGTTTTTT. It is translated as CASSIPNRDPVGELFF.

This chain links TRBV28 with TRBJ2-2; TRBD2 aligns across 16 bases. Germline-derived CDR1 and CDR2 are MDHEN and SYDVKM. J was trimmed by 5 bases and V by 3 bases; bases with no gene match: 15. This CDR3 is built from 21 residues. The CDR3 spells CASSFPKPGTSGRAETGELFF. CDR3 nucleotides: TGTGCCAGCAGTTTCCCCAAGCCTGGGACTAGCGGGAGGGCCGAGACCGGGGAGCTGTTTTTT.

CDR3 sequence reads: CASSFPTGPGGRQETQYF. CDR3 coding DNA: TGTGCCAGCAGCTTCCCCACTGGGCCCGGCGGGCGACAAGAGACCCAGTACTTC. The chain is built from TRBV11-2 and TRBJ2-5; possible D gene TRBD2, 5 bases. From germline, CDR1 is SGHAT and CDR2 FQNNGV. The CDR3 covers 18 residues. V lost 3 bases to trimming and J lost 2 bases, with 22 bases between them.

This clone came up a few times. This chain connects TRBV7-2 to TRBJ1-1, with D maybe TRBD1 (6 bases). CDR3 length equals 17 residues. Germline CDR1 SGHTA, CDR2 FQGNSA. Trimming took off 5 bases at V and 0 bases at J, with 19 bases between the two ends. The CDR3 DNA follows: TGTGCCAGCAGCCTGAACAGGGCCCGAACCATGAACACTGAAGCTTTCTTT. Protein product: CASSLNRARTMNTEAFF.